A single T cell receptor beta chain is shown here with its context. No antigen is known for it. Per-base qualities were not stored, and no clone one base away is much larger. This record belongs to a study of T cell responses to AZD1222 COVID-19 vaccine (TCRdb year 2021). With respect to the entire study: A total of under 250 trial participants underwent TCR sequencing, of whom 207 had received two doses of AZD1222 and about 26 had received two doses of the MenACWY control vaccine. Trial participants were enrolled into age subgroups of 18-55, 56-69 and 70-plus years, which contained around 150, 29 and 61 TCR-sequenced participants, respectively.

The germline V gene sets CDR1 to MNHEY and CDR2 to SVGAGI. Including the terminal cysteine and phenylalanine, the CDR3 comprises 14 residues. The sequence is cut down to CDR3 DNA, 42 bases in frame from base 1. Trimming costs V 6 bases and J 2 bases, and their ends lie 13 bases apart. The label giving this sample's time point can be read as: baseline before first vaccination. The treatment or condition label, read with the paper, signifies: meningococcal conjugate vaccine given as trial control. Samples from vaccinated people were obtained from the UK trials COV001 and COV002, which included a single-blind randomized controlled phase 2/3 trial of AZD1222 (ChAdOx1 nCoV-19) in healthy adults. For TCRbeta chain sequencing, PBMC samples were collected from trial participants at day 0 and at day 28 after the second dose. The CDR3 regions of human TCRbeta chains were analyzed by immunosequencing. In the authors' own workflow: TCRs in the repertoires were matched against a reference library of SARS-CoV-2-specific TCRs that had been generated with the MIRA antigen-specificity platform. Breadth was defined as the fraction of unique TCRs that were SARS-CoV-2-associated. Depth was defined as the fraction of total T cells that were SARS-CoV-2-associated. Using the MIRA data, each spike-specific TCR was mapped to the spike region that the TCR reacts to and placed in a CD4 or CD8 class. Log10-transformed breadth and depth values were compared by one-way ANOVA with Sidak's multiple comparisons tests. Held by TCRdb, this immuneACCESS table contains in-frame sequences only and omits some clones. Under half of the omission traces to an unresolved V gene where checked; the cause of the rest is unknown. V, J and clone size derive from that table, while D and trimming were established from the DNA sequence. The sample yields around 110,000 clones; approximately 85% were counted once. The top ten clonotypes cover 3% to 4.5% of the sample.

General study outcomes and caveats: In the small 56-69-year group, the increase in depth fell short of significance, most likely because of low power. Conclusions about previously exposed vaccinees are limited because only a handful of AZD1222 recipients were SARS-CoV-2 seropositive at baseline. Because no samples from the day 14 peak response were available, repertoires could be characterized only after the peak T cell response. After two AZD1222 doses, spike-specific TCR breadth and depth were significantly higher than at day 0 and than in MenACWY recipients. Reportedly, almost half of the unique spike-specific TCRs recognized epitopes lying outside the regions that are mutated in the B.1.351 and B.1.1.7 variants. Most participants were white British and females outnumbered males, and the authors suggested that clonal diversity may have been underestimated. The whole spike protein was spanned by vaccine-associated CD4 TCRs, and dominant responses were seen in regions 160-218 and 743-854.

The sample here was peripheral blood, taken on day 0 of MenACWY control vaccination. The chain is assembled from TRBV6-5 and TRBJ2-5, and perhaps TRBD2 as D gene, on 6 matching bases. This TCR derives from an adult in good health. Here the CDR3 is given as CASRRRAHQETQYF. The nucleotide sequence reads TGTGCCAGCAGGAGGAGGGCACATCAAGAGACCCAGTACTTC.